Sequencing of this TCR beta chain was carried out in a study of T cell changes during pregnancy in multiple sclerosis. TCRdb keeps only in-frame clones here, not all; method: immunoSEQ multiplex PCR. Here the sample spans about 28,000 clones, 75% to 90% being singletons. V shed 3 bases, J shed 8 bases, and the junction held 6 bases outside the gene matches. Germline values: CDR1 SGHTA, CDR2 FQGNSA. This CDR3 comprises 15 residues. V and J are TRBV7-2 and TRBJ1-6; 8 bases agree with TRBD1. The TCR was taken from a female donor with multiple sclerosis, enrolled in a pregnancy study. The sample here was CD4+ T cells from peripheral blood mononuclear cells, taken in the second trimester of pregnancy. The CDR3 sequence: CASSFFGQGYSPLHF. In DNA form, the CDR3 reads TGTGCCAGCAGCTTTTTTGGACAGGGTTATTCACCCCTCCACTTT.